Listed here are 6 T cell receptor beta chains from one sample, sequenced in a study of cytomegalovirus exposure and HLA in healthy donors. The PCR made use of 60 Vbeta and 13 Jbeta primers. Clones were sequenced by immunoSEQ multiplex PCR, and TCRdb holds only the in-frame ones, with some missing. The sample includes over 70,000 clones, about 73% seen only once; the top ten take less than 10%. The sample comprised PBMCs. Every receptor here comes from a woman between 45 and 60 years old in good health and CMV-seropositive.

The chain joins TRBV28 to TRBJ1-5; 7 bases are a match to TRBD1. CDR1 is MDHEN and CDR2 is SYDVKM in the germline V gene. The CDR3 totals 14 residues. V was clipped by 4 bases and J by 6 bases; unmatched bases: 6. CDR3 in DNA: TGTGCCAGCAGTTCCATACAGGGGTTTCAGCCCCAGCATTTT. It codes for CASSSIQGFQPQHF.

The rearrangement joins TRBV28 to TRBJ1-3; tentatively, D is TRBD1 (6 bases). This CDR3 comprises 15 residues. V was trimmed by 5 bases and J by 4 bases, leaving 15 bases between them. The germline gives CDR1 MDHEN, CDR2 SYDVKM. This CDR3 reads CASSHRGGLGNTIYF. Here the CDR3 DNA reads TGTGCCAGCAGTCATCGGGGGGGGCTCGGAAACACCATATATTTT.

This clone came up a few times. As DNA, the CDR3 is TGTGCCAGCAGGCCCGGGACTAACGCTGGCGAGCAGTACTTC. Protein sequence: CASRPGTNAGEQYF. The rearrangement joins TRBV28 to TRBJ2-7, with TRBD2 matching 7 bases. Losses at the gene ends were 6 bases for V and 6 bases for J; bases not matched to a gene: 11. Germline V CDR1 and CDR2: MDHEN, SYDVKM. CDR3 size: 14 residues.

This clone was seen only once. The chain joins TRBV4-2 to TRBJ1-5, with D possibly being TRBD1 (6 bases). Trimming left V 1 base short and J 5 bases short, with 15 bases between. This CDR3 is built from 16 residues. CDR1 is LGHNA, CDR2 YNFKEQ, per germline. The CDR3 DNA reads as TGTGCCAGCAGCCAAGCGGTAGGCCAGGGGCATCAGCCCCAGCATTTT. It translates to CASSQAVGQGHQPQHF.

This clone appeared many times. The chain is built from TRBV4-3 and TRBJ2-2; TRBD1 is a possible D gene (6 bases). Germline CDR1 reads LGHNA; CDR2 reads YSLEER. V was shortened by 1 base and J by 6 bases, with 12 bases between the two germline ends. CDR3 length: 15 residues. CDR3 protein: CASSQARGGPGELFF. CDR3 sequence (DNA): TGCGCCAGCAGCCAAGCTAGAGGGGGTCCCGGGGAGCTGTTTTTT.

This clone has just a few counts. The rearrangement joins TRBV5-1 to TRBJ2-3; a possible D gene is TRBD2 (6 bases). With 0 bases removed from V and 3 bases from J, the gap between germline ends came to 14 bases. In germline, CDR1 is SGHRS, CDR2 YFSETQ. CDR3 length equals 16 residues. CDR3 residues: CASSLDGGVATDTQYF. The CDR3 nucleotides read TGCGCCAGCAGCTTGGACGGCGGGGTTGCGACAGATACGCAGTATTTT.